A single count supports the clone carrying this TCR beta chain. The data derive from a study of blood T cell repertoires in COVID-19. Study background: Material from acute and convalescent COVID-19 was sourced from the United States, Italy and Spain. Nucleic acid was either cDNA or gDNA, and it came from T cells, B-cell-depleted T cells, or PBMCs.

Seattle enrolled patients during active infection and tracked them longitudinally. Trimming stripped 5 bases from V and 3 bases from J, with 16 bases between. CDR1 is MDHEN, CDR2 SYDVKM, per germline. This CDR3 is built from 15 residues. As handled by the study authors: Scientists estimated how many nucleated cells there were by amplifying reference gene primers. Profiled with immunoSEQ multiplex PCR; TCRdb holds only in-frame clones, not every one. The DNA gave D and trimming, while V, J and clone size come from that table. The sample consists of around 340,000 clones, approximately 86% of them appearing once.

Sample: peripheral blood. The V gene is TRBV28, the J gene TRBJ1-2; D perhaps matches TRBD1 (5 bases). This receptor was taken from a woman in her sixties with COVID-19, enrolled during active disease. The CDR3 here is CASSPGGLNDYGYTF. CDR3 coding DNA: TGTGCCAGCAGTCCTGGGGGACTGAATGACTATGGCTACACCTTC.